This T cell receptor beta chain was sequenced in a study of Ad26.COV2.S vaccination and SARS-CoV-2 variants. Study at large: Intramuscular Ad26.COV2.S at 5x10^10 or 1x10^11 viral particles. Study-level points and caveats: Recipients of vaccine and of placebo showed similar breadth of their non-spike TCR repertoires.

The treatment is: 19 received Ad26.COV2.S at low or high dose, single or two shots; about 5 received placebo; per-sample allocation not given. Specimen acquisition occurred on day 63 following the initial vaccine or placebo injection. The method was immunoSEQ multiplex PCR; TCRdb's version includes in-frame clones alone and lacks a portion of them. This table holds approximately 300,000 clones, approximately 86% found once. This CDR3 region has 16 residues. CDR1 KGHSH and CDR2 LQKENI come from the germline V gene. The trim removed 3 bases at V and 3 bases at J, leaving 6 bases unmatched. In the case of this clone: Its antigen remains unknown.

V usage is TRBV18 and J usage is TRBJ1-3, with TRBD1 identical over 9 bases. The sequencing used peripheral blood, collected in a trial of Ad26.COV2.S vaccine versus placebo. The clonotype comes from a person between 18 and 60 years old who received the Ad26.COV2.S COVID-19 vaccine or a placebo. As DNA, the CDR3 is TGTGCCAGCTCACCTTTCCGGGACAGGGTTGGAAACACCATATATTTT. It codes for CASSPFRDRVGNTIYF.